The 11 T cell receptor beta chains in this list originate from one sample, sequenced in a study of T cells in Graves' hyperthyroidism and ophthalmopathy (dated by TCRdb to between 2017 and 2020). The library was generated by multiplex PCR. Instrument used: Illumina HiSeq 2000. TCR beta CDR3 regions were amplified from RNA transcripts. A first-round RT-PCR of the TCR CDR3 used the HTBI primer set with the Qiagen OneStep RT-PCR kit. TCRdb handled the public reads itself, with Q25 trimming in fastp and clone calling in MiXCR, and kept productive beta chains. Each record represents a unique CDR3 protein, reported with the most common genes and DNA among its rows. Present in this sample are approximately 640,000 distinct CDR3 sequences, about 45% of which were seen just once. Together, the top ten hold roughly 6.5% of the sample. Sequenced input: peripheral blood or thyroid tissue (not recorded which). Receptor source: an adult man with Graves' disease, either hyperthyroidism or ophthalmopathy (not recorded which).

Only a few counts were recorded for this clonotype. This chain links TRBV20-1 with TRBJ1-4; D is unresolved. The germline gives CDR1 DFQATT, CDR2 SNEGSKA (reference sequence). The CDR3 contains 15 residues. The ends were cut back, 0 bases at V and 7 bases at J, with 15 bases in the middle. The CDR3 bases are TGCAGTGCTAGAGATCTCGGGAGGTCGGCTGAAAAACTGTTTTTT. Encoded protein: CSARDLGRSAEKLFF.

The chain carries TRBV12-3 or TRBV12-4 and TRBJ2-2; D is uncertain. CDR3 length: 12 amino acids. V lost 6 bases, J lost 6 bases, and 8 bases lay in between. CDR3 loop: CASSHRAGELFF. In DNA, the CDR3 is TGTGCCAGCAGCCATAGGGCCGGGGAGCTGTTTTTT.

The chain links TRBV10-3 to TRBJ1-1; TRBD1 might be the D (5 bases). The germline V and J ends were trimmed by 2 bases and 11 bases, with 21 bases remaining between them. The CDR3 contains 15 residues. Germline V lookup: CDR1 ENHRY, CDR2 SYGVKD. CDR3 in amino acids: CAISERDGARPGAFF. CDR3 DNA sequence: TGTGCCATCAGTGAGCGCGATGGGGCCCGGCCGGGCGCTTTCTTT.

Many counts were recorded for this clonotype. The chain joins TRBV20-1 to TRBJ1-4; D call uncertain. Between the trimmed V and J ends, which lost 3 bases and 8 bases, there was a span of 10 bases. This CDR3 has 12 amino acids. Per germline, CDR1 DFQATT and CDR2 SNEGSKA (reference sequence). CDR3 bases: TGCAGTGCTAGTGGCGTGTCCGAAAAACTGTTTTTT. As protein: CSASGVSEKLFF.

The V and J genes are TRBV15 and TRBJ1-5, with D unresolved. This CDR3 spans 16 amino acids. The germline CDR1 and CDR2 sequences are LNHNV and YYDKDF (reference sequence). V was cut by 3 bases and J by 5 bases, with 17 bases left in between. CDR3 in amino acids: CATSSYSRALHQPQHF. For the CDR3, the DNA is TGTGCCACCAGCAGTTACTCAAGGGCCCTACATCAGCCCCAGCATTTT.

The gene calls are TRBV20-1 and TRBJ2-5, with 15 bases fitting TRBD2. V shed 6 bases and J 13 bases; nucleotides not matched to a gene: 9. Germline CDR1 DFQATT, CDR2 SNEGSKA (reference sequence). The CDR3 is 13 amino acids. The CDR3 bases are TGCAGTGCGAGGACTAGCGGGGGGGTACCTCCGTACTTC. Residues: CSARTSGGVPPYF.

The chain is built from TRBV19 and TRBJ1-5; D remains unclear. Germline CDR1 LNHDA, CDR2 SQIVND (reference sequence). Deletions cut 1 base from V and 2 bases from J, with 9 bases between. The CDR3 length is 15 residues. CDR3: CASSIGDGGNQPQHF. In DNA form, the CDR3 reads TGTGCCAGTAGTATAGGAGATGGGGGCAATCAGCCCCAGCATTTT.

This clonotype was found many times. The rearrangement links TRBV29-1 to TRBJ2-2; possibly TRBD1 or TRBD2 for D (6 bases each). V gave up 7 bases and J gave up 4 bases, with 19 bases separating them. There are 15 residues in the CDR3. CDR1 and CDR2 (germline): SQVTM, ANQGSEA. CDR3 nucleotide sequence: TGCAGCGCCCTAGGGGGGTATCGTAGCACCGGGGAGCTGTTTTTT. Encoded protein: CSALGGYRSTGELFF.

This clonotype occurred a few times. This chain connects TRBV29-1 to TRBJ1-4; D is uncertain. V was clipped by 1 base and J by 0 bases, with 6 bases between them. CDR1 SQVTM and CDR2 ANQGSEA come from the germline V gene. The CDR3 loop spans 14 amino acids. Written as DNA, the CDR3 is TGCAGCGTTGAAGGCGGTCCAACTAATGAAAAACTGTTTTTT. Translation gives CSVEGGPTNEKLFF.

This clonotype appeared once. The V gene is TRBV2, the J gene TRBJ1-6; D ambiguous. V was pared by 6 bases and J by 10 bases, with 7 bases between. The CDR3 extends over 11 amino acids. CDR1 and CDR2 from the germline V gene are SNHLY and FYNNEI. The CDR3 loop reads CASRPSSPLHF. The CDR3 nucleotides read TGTGCCAGCAGGCCATCCTCACCCCTCCACTTT.

The chain links TRBV6-1 to TRBJ2-7, with D possibly TRBD1 on 6 matching bases. Germline V gene sequence: CDR1 MNHNS, CDR2 SASEGT. Trimming took off 8 bases at V and 2 bases at J, with 16 bases between the two ends. This CDR3 region has 14 residues. DNA of the CDR3: TGTGCCAGCGGGTCTACAGGGATCCCCTACGAGCAGTACTTC. Protein: CASGSTGIPYEQYF.